The rows below give T cell receptor beta chains drawn from one sample of a study of CXCR3-negative and CXCR3-positive naive CD8 T cells. With the 5' RACE reads reprocessed, TCRdb shows one record per CDR3 protein and no DNA. The sample data list over 70,000 distinct CDR3 sequences. The sequenced material came from naive CXCR3- CD8+ T cells from blood. These receptors originate from a human donor in good health. Some clones in this sample may be carry-over from other donors' samples. Each CDR3 is given with its conserved first and last residue. Fields, in order: V gene, J gene, CDR3 protein.

TRBV10-3,TRBJ2-1,CAISEYRGEQFF
TRBV29-1,TRBJ2-2,CSVGPANTGELFF
TRBV12-3/TRBV12-4,TRBJ2-7,CASSYYRDRAEQYF
TRBV20-1,TRBJ1-1,CSARGTGRGTEAFF
TRBV7-8,TRBJ2-2,CASSLVQGFAGELFF
TRBV5-1,TRBJ2-7,CASSNLRPGGWYEQYF
TRBV11-3,TRBJ2-1,CASSTRQTPLFF
TRBV12-3/TRBV12-4,TRBJ2-7,CASSFMTSGTGEQYF
TRBV14,TRBJ1-2,CASSQDYFTGNYGYTF
TRBV29-1,TRBJ2-7,CSVIRTGEGEQYF
TRBV20-1,TRBJ2-2,CSARVTVNTGELFF
TRBV28,TRBJ2-1,CASSPGSDNEQFF
TRBV20-1,TRBJ2-1,CSASPSGRVPYNEQFF
TRBV4-3,TRBJ1-5,CASERSTWAGRSWQPQHF
TRBV12-3/TRBV12-4,TRBJ1-1,CASSYMVNTEAFF
TRBV5-1,TRBJ2-1,CASSLEDPLYNEQFF
TRBV6-5,TRBJ2-2,CASTGAGELFF
TRBV21-1,TRBJ1-2,CASRQNGEGNRGNYGYTF
TRBV19,TRBJ2-1,CASRAGTGSGYEQFF
TRBV29-1,TRBJ2-2,CSVEENTGELFF
TRBV7-6,TRBJ1-1,CASSPLSVNTEAFF
TRBV12-3/TRBV12-4,TRBJ2-5,CASRYSGSYQETQYF
TRBV21-1,TRBJ1-1,CASSKGGARTGGGTEAFF
TRBV4-3,TRBJ2-3,CASSQGVYSTDTQYF
TRBV29-1,TRBJ1-2,CSVEDIYGYTF
TRBV4-1,TRBJ2-2,CASSQTVGTGELFF